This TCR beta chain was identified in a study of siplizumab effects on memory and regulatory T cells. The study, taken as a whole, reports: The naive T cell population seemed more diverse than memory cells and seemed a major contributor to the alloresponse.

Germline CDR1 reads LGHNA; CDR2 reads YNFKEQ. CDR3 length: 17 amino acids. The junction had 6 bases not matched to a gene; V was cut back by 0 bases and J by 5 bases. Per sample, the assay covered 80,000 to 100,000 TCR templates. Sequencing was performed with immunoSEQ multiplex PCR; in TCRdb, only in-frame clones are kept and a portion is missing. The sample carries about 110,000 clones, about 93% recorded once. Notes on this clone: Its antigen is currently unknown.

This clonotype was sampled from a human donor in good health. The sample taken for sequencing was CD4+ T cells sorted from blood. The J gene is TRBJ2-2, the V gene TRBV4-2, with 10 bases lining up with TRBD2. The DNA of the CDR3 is TGTGCCAGCAGCCAAGAGTGGAGCGGGGGGGCTACCGGGGAGCTGTTTTTT. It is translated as CASSQEWSGGATGELFF.